This T cell receptor (beta chain) was sequenced for a study of cytomegalovirus exposure and HLA in healthy donors. The study, taken as a whole, reports: Earlier findings revealed that most TCR beta V segments proved productive either about 90% or about 30% of the time.

About this clone itself: The antigen remains unidentified.

At collection, donors were nominally healthy, but unrecorded immune exposures were probable. PCR primers comprised 60 Vbeta and 13 Jbeta primers. The repertoire was sequenced with immunoSEQ multiplex PCR; TCRdb's copy has only in-frame clones and lacks some. The sample shows 150,000 or so clones, roughly 80% of them seen only once. Germline V gives CDR1 MNHNS, CDR2 SASEGT. There are 14 residues in the CDR3. V gave up 6 bases and J gave up 2 bases, with 14 bases separating them. The sample was PBMCs. This TCR came from a man between 18 and 29 years old in good health and CMV-seropositive. V is TRBV6-1 and J is TRBJ2-7, with a tentative D call TRBD1 (6 bases). Here the CDR3 reads CASSKPGQAYEQYF. The CDR3 DNA reads TGTGCCAGCAGCAAACCGGGACAAGCCTACGAGCAGTACTTC.